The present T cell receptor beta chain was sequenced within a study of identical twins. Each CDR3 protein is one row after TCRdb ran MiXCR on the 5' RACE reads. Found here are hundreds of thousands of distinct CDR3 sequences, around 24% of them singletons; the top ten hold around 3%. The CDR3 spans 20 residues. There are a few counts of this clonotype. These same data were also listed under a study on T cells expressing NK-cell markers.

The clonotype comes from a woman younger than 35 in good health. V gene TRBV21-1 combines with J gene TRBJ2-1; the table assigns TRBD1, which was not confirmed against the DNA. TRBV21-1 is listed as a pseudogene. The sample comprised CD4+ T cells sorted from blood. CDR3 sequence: CASSKGVGQGLPSSYNEQFF. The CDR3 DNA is TGTGCCAGCAGCAAAGGGGTGGGACAGGGGCTCCCCTCCTCCTACAATGAGCAGTTCTTC.